Reported below is one T cell receptor (beta chain). No antigen is known for it. Base qualities were left out, and no much larger clone turns up one base away. Sequencing was carried out with an Illumina NovaSeq 6000. cDNA libraries for TCRalpha and TCRbeta were prepared by 5'RACE using constant-segment primers, with sample barcodes and unique molecular identifiers added. Trizol reagent was used to extract RNA from every sample. The libraries were amplified in two PCR steps, and the second step added a second sample barcode and Illumina TruSeq adapters. The libraries were sequenced on an Illumina NovaSeq using 2 x 150 bp paired-end reads. Per the source publication's procedure: Reads were demultiplexed and collapsed into UMI-guided consensus sequences with migec v1.2.7. Using mixcr v2.1.11, the UMI consensuses were aligned to TRA and TRB V and J templates and assembled into clonotypes. A clonotype was counted as expanded or contracted only if both edgeR and NoisET called the change significant, with noise models trained on biological replicates. For edgeR calls, the thresholds were a false discovery rate-adjusted p below 0.01 and a log2 fold-change of 1. As an exploratory analysis of dynamics, max-normalized trajectories of the 1000 most abundant clonotypes were examined by PCA with hierarchical clustering. Each responding clone was given a CD4 or CD8 phenotype based on the CD4+ and CD8+ repertoires, which had been sequenced separately. The public sequencing data were trimmed at Q25 with fastp and processed into clonotypes with MiXCR by TCRdb, which kept only in-frame beta chains. Entries that share a CDR3 protein sequence are merged under the most common genes and DNA. The V and J calls follow TCRdb's processing rather than the paper's. This sample holds a few hundred thousand distinct CDR3 sequences; about a sixth were observed only once. Roughly 25% of the sample goes to the ten largest clones.

These data are taken from a study of T-cell memory formation after mild COVID-19 (dated by TCRdb to about 2021). About the full investigation: TCR sequence clusters from the two donors were largely donor specific. In two donors, T-cell clones that expanded and contracted after mild COVID-19 were followed by sequencing TCRalpha and TCRbeta repertoires longitudinally. Two young, previously healthy adult volunteers, one female and one male, were included in the cohort.

PBMCs were isolated by Ficoll-Paque density gradient centrifugation. Findings and caveats that apply to the study as a whole: Some responding clones were found in pre-infection memory, which suggests that pre-existing cross-reactive memory T cells took part in the SARS-CoV-2 response. SARS-CoV-2 specificity of the second-wave clones peaking on day 37 was not confirmed. Only two mild cases were covered by the study, and larger cohorts that include severe cases with pre-infection samples were considered necessary. Clones that contracted from day 15 to 85 showed balanced CD4/CD8 phenotypes, whereas a second wave of clones that expanded from day 15 to 37 leaned towards CD4+. Contracting CD4+ clones were located mainly in the CM and EM memory subsets, whereas CD8+ clones were found to be enriched in EMRA.

The CDR1 and CDR2 encoded by the germline V gene are LGHNA and YSLEER. V sheds 4 bases and J sheds 5 bases, leaving 17 bases between their ends. The CDR3, from cysteine to phenylalanine, totals 15 residues. The read is trimmed to its CDR3 DNA, 45 bases read in frame from base 1. This TCR derives from a man younger than 30 who had mild COVID-19 (a few samples of this study predate the infection). The sample titles of this study are shuffled in the database, so cell type and time point are left out; the donor was told from shared clones. The sequence is built from TRBV4-3 and TRBJ1-1, with an unclear D gene assignment. Input material: PBMCs or a T cell subset sorted from them (not recorded which). The CDR3 protein: CASSREQSRWTEAFF. The DNA sequence is given as TGCGCCAGCAGCCGCGAACAGTCCCGGTGGACTGAAGCTTTCTTT.